This T cell receptor beta chain was captured by sequencing in a study of T-cell reconstitution after alpha-beta-depleted transplantation in children. Trimming at V came to 2 bases and at J to 1 base, leaving 13 bases not matched to a gene. CDR1 and CDR2 (germline): SGHTA, FQGNSA. The length of the CDR3 is 19 residues. This clonotype was seen only a few times. A library of TCRbeta sequences, prepared with unique molecular identifiers, was generated. Each CDR3 protein is one row after TCRdb ran MiXCR on the PCR reads. The sample shows 530,000 or so distinct CDR3 sequences, 25% to 30% of them seen only once.

This TCR was recovered from a boy under three years old with Wiskott-Aldrich syndrome, due to receive a stem cell transplant. V gene TRBV7-2 combines with J gene TRBJ2-7; 11 bases line up with TRBD2. Sequenced here: PBMCs, sampled before TCRalphabeta/CD19-depleted stem cell transplant. The CDR3 DNA is TGTGCCAGCAGCTTATCCCTAAACCCGGGACTAGCGGCTTCCTACGAGCAGTACTTC. It yields the protein CASSLSLNPGLAASYEQYF.